A selection of T cell receptor beta chains follows, all from one sample in a study of blood T cell repertoires in COVID-19. Data came from immunoSEQ multiplex PCR; TCRdb stores just in-frame clones and leaves some out. This sample has around 230,000 clones, with roughly 89% found just once. The sequencing input was PBMCs or T cells enriched from blood (not recorded which). These TCRs come from a man aged 18 to 35 with acute COVID-19. Both conserved end residues are part of each CDR3. Fields, in order: CDR3 DNA, CDR3 protein, clone size, V gene, D gene, J gene. D genes are given only for firm matches. Not all rows give a size; the values are once, few, many and, for expanded clones, a class.

DNA: TGTGCCAGTAGTATTTTAGCGAACACCGGGGAGCTGTTTTTT; CDR3: CASSILANTGELFF; size: .; V: TRBV19; D: .; J: TRBJ2-2
DNA: TGTGCCTGGAGCGGGGCGGGAGGCTCCCCCGTTGTCGCTGAGCAGTTCTTC; CDR3: CAWSGAGGSPVVAEQFF; size: .; V: TRBV30; D: TRBD2; J: TRBJ2-1
DNA: TGTGCCAGCTCAGCGTACCGGGACACAGATACGCAGTATTTT; CDR3: CASSAYRDTDTQYF; size: .; V: TRBV18; D: .; J: TRBJ2-3
DNA: TGTGCCAGCAGCCCGAGCGGGGGGAACACCGGGGAGCTGTTTTTT; CDR3: CASSPSGGNTGELFF; size: .; V: TRBV11-3; D: TRBD2; J: TRBJ2-2
DNA: TGTGCCAGCAGCTCGGAAGGGACAGGGGGTAACGTCGAGCAGTACTTC; CDR3: CASSSEGTGGNVEQYF; size: .; V: TRBV5-4; D: TRBD1; J: TRBJ2-7
DNA: TGTGCCAGCAGCGCCGGGACTAGCTACGAGCAGTTCTTC; CDR3: CASSAGTSYEQFF; size: .; V: TRBV9; D: TRBD2; J: TRBJ2-1
DNA: TGCAGCGTTCGAGTTGAAGGGACAGTCTATGGCTACACCTTC; CDR3: CSVRVEGTVYGYTF; size: once; V: TRBV29-1; D: TRBD1; J: TRBJ1-2
DNA: TGTGCCAGTAGTAGCGTAGGACAAGATACGCAGTATTTT; CDR3: CASSSVGQDTQYF; size: once; V: TRBV19; D: .; J: TRBJ2-3
DNA: TGTGCCAGCAACTCGGACAGCTACGAGCAGTACTTC; CDR3: CASNSDSYEQYF; size: once; V: TRBV6-5; D: .; J: TRBJ2-7
DNA: TGTGCCACCGAAGCAGGGTCCTACGAGCAGTACTTC; CDR3: CATEAGSYEQYF; size: few; V: TRBV7-9; D: .; J: TRBJ2-7
DNA: TGTGCCAGCAGCCGGGACAGACGAGGGGGGAACACTGAAGCTTTCTTT; CDR3: CASSRDRRGGNTEAFF; size: .; V: TRBV11-3; D: TRBD1; J: TRBJ1-1
DNA: TGTGCCAGCAGTTACTCGACGGGCAATGAGCAGTTCTTC; CDR3: CASSYSTGNEQFF; size: .; V: TRBV6-5; D: .; J: TRBJ2-1
DNA: TGTGCCAGCGGGCGGGACAGGAGCACAGATACGCAGTATTTT; CDR3: CASGRDRSTDTQYF; size: .; V: TRBV2; D: TRBD1; J: TRBJ2-3
DNA: TGTGCCAGCAGTTCAGGGGGCTCAAGCTATGGCTACACCTTC; CDR3: CASSSGGSSYGYTF; size: .; V: TRBV28; D: TRBD1; J: TRBJ1-2
DNA: TGTGCCTGGGGGAGTGAGGGTGTGTTCGGAAAACTGTTTTTT; CDR3: CAWGSEGVFGKLFF; size: .; V: TRBV30; D: .; J: TRBJ1-4
DNA: TGTGCCAGCCGGGCCTATACCGGGACAGGGGACGACGAGCAGTACTTC; CDR3: CASRAYTGTGDDEQYF; size: .; V: TRBV27; D: TRBD1; J: TRBJ2-7
DNA: TGCGCCAGCAGCGGATATCCGGGACAGGGTATTTATGAGCAGTTCTTC; CDR3: CASSGYPGQGIYEQFF; size: .; V: TRBV5-1; D: TRBD1; J: TRBJ2-1
DNA: TGTGCCAGCAGTTTATACCGGGGTCGGACTGAAGCTTTCTTT; CDR3: CASSLYRGRTEAFF; size: few; V: TRBV28; D: .; J: TRBJ1-1
DNA: TGTGCCAGCAGCTTAGGTGGGACTAGCGGGAGGACCCCTCGAGAGACCCAGTACTTC; CDR3: CASSLGGTSGRTPRETQYF; size: .; V: TRBV11-3; D: TRBD2; J: TRBJ2-5
DNA: TGTGCCAGCAGCTTACTGAAGGGGCCTGAAGCTTTCTTT; CDR3: CASSLLKGPEAFF; size: once; V: TRBV5-4; D: .; J: TRBJ1-1
DNA: TGTGCCAGCAGCTTAGATGCAGTCCCCGGGGAGCTGTTTTTT; CDR3: CASSLDAVPGELFF; size: .; V: TRBV11-3; D: .; J: TRBJ2-2
DNA: TGTGCCAGCAGCGTAGAAACAGGGAGATACAATGAGCAGTTCTTC; CDR3: CASSVETGRYNEQFF; size: .; V: TRBV9; D: .; J: TRBJ2-1
DNA: TGCAGCTTTCTACCCGTCCGGACAGGGGATTCCAATGAGCAGTTCTTC; CDR3: CSFLPVRTGDSNEQFF; size: .; V: TRBV29-1; D: TRBD1; J: TRBJ2-1
DNA: TGTGCCTGGAGTGTAATAGCGGGAAGAGAGACCCAGTACTTC; CDR3: CAWSVIAGRETQYF; size: .; V: TRBV30; D: TRBD2; J: TRBJ2-5
DNA: TGTGCCAGCAGTCCTCAGGACAGGGACCATGAGCAGTTCTTC; CDR3: CASSPQDRDHEQFF; size: .; V: TRBV6-5; D: TRBD1; J: TRBJ2-1
DNA: TGTGCCAGCAGCCCTTGGACAGACATGAACACTGAAGCTTTCTTT; CDR3: CASSPWTDMNTEAFF; size: .; V: TRBV7-9; D: .; J: TRBJ1-1
DNA: TGTGCCAGCAGGAAGCAGGCCACAGATACGCAGTATTTT; CDR3: CASRKQATDTQYF; size: .; V: TRBV28; D: .; J: TRBJ2-3
DNA: TGTGCCATCAGTGGGACAGGCCAAGAGACCCAGTACTTC; CDR3: CAISGTGQETQYF; size: .; V: TRBV10-3; D: TRBD1; J: TRBJ2-5
DNA: TGTGCCAGCAGTGAAGATACACGGGGCTCCTACGAGCAGTACTTC; CDR3: CASSEDTRGSYEQYF; size: .; V: TRBV2; D: .; J: TRBJ2-7
DNA: TGCGCCAGCAGCTTATCAACAGGCCCCCTAGTCGACACCTACGAGCAGTACTTC; CDR3: CASSLSTGPLVDTYEQYF; size: .; V: TRBV5-1; D: .; J: TRBJ2-7
DNA: TGTGCCAGCAGCCGACAGGGGGAAGAAGCTTTCTTT; CDR3: CASSRQGEEAFF; size: .; V: TRBV12-3/TRBV12-4; D: TRBD1; J: TRBJ1-1
DNA: TGTGCCAGCGGCAACAGGGTAGAGACCCAGTACTTC; CDR3: CASGNRVETQYF; size: .; V: TRBV12-3/TRBV12-4; D: .; J: TRBJ2-5
DNA: TGTGCCAGCAGTCGTCTAGCGGTTATCACAGATACGCAGTATTTT; CDR3: CASSRLAVITDTQYF; size: .; V: TRBV6-5; D: TRBD2; J: TRBJ2-3
DNA: TGTGCCAGCAGCGTAGCGGGTAGCGGGTCCGAGGGGCCCATACGGCAGTACTTC; CDR3: CASSVAGSGSEGPIRQYF; size: .; V: TRBV9; D: TRBD2; J: TRBJ2-7
DNA: TGTGCCAGCAGATCCGGGTCCGTTACAGATACGCAGTATTTT; CDR3: CASRSGSVTDTQYF; size: .; V: TRBV28; D: .; J: TRBJ2-3
DNA: TGCAGCGTTGAGACAGGGGGCCACAATGAGCAGTTCTTC; CDR3: CSVETGGHNEQFF; size: .; V: TRBV29-1; D: TRBD1; J: TRBJ2-1
DNA: TGTGCCAGCAGTAGAGGGGCGGGGAGCGGTCATGAGCAGTTCTTC; CDR3: CASSRGAGSGHEQFF; size: .; V: TRBV2; D: .; J: TRBJ2-1
DNA: TGCAGGGGAACAGGGGATGGAGCTTTCTTT; CDR3: CRGTGDGAFF; size: .; V: TRBV20-1; D: TRBD1; J: TRBJ1-1
DNA: TGTGCCAGCAGCTTGGAGGACTACGAGCAGTACTTC; CDR3: CASSLEDYEQYF; size: few; V: TRBV13; D: .; J: TRBJ2-7
DNA: TGTGCCAGCAGCCGGACAGGGGGCAACGACGAGCAGTACTTC; CDR3: CASSRTGGNDEQYF; size: .; V: TRBV11-1; D: TRBD1; J: TRBJ2-7
DNA: TGTGCCAGCAGAGGGCGGGGGGCCTACGAGCAGTACTTC; CDR3: CASRGRGAYEQYF; size: .; V: TRBV12-3/TRBV12-4; D: TRBD2; J: TRBJ2-7
DNA: TGTGCCAGCAGCAACGGACTAGGTCAAGAGACCCAGTACTTC; CDR3: CASSNGLGQETQYF; size: .; V: TRBV5-4; D: TRBD2; J: TRBJ2-5
DNA: TGTGCCAGCAGTCCGAATTCATGGAGGGGCTACACCTTC; CDR3: CASSPNSWRGYTF; size: .; V: TRBV28; D: .; J: TRBJ1-2
DNA: TGTGCCAGCAGTTTCGATAGCGTCCCTAATGAGCAGTTCTTC; CDR3: CASSFDSVPNEQFF; size: .; V: TRBV28; D: .; J: TRBJ2-1
DNA: TGTGCCAGCAGGAGTATGGCGGGAGTCATCGGGGAGCTGTTTTTT; CDR3: CASRSMAGVIGELFF; size: .; V: TRBV28; D: TRBD2; J: TRBJ2-2
DNA: TGTGCCAGCAGCGCAACTAGCGGGAGTGTGAATGAGCAGTTCTTC; CDR3: CASSATSGSVNEQFF; size: .; V: TRBV11-3; D: TRBD2; J: TRBJ2-1
DNA: TGTGCCAGCAGTTACGACACTGGAAACACCATATATTTT; CDR3: CASSYDTGNTIYF; size: .; V: TRBV6-5; D: .; J: TRBJ1-3
DNA: TGTGCCAGCAGTGTAGGGAGACTGCAGTACTTC; CDR3: CASSVGRLQYF; size: .; V: TRBV28; D: .; J: TRBJ2-7
DNA: TGTGCCAGCAGCGTAGGAGGGGGCGCTTTGTATGAGCAGTTCTTC; CDR3: CASSVGGGALYEQFF; size: once; V: TRBV9; D: TRBD1; J: TRBJ2-1
DNA: TGTGCCAGCAGCTTAACAGCGGGGAAGCAGTACTTC; CDR3: CASSLTAGKQYF; size: once; V: TRBV7-2; D: TRBD2; J: TRBJ2-7
DNA: TGCGCCAGCAGCCGCGATATAAGACAGGGCATTCCCAATGAGCAGTTCTTC; CDR3: CASSRDIRQGIPNEQFF; size: .; V: TRBV4-3; D: TRBD1; J: TRBJ2-1
DNA: TGTGCCAGCAGCGTAGTGGCTAGCGGGAGTGCGGAGACCCAGTACTTC; CDR3: CASSVVASGSAETQYF; size: .; V: TRBV9; D: TRBD2; J: TRBJ2-5
DNA: TGTGCCAGCAGTCCTCACCTCCCTAGCGGGAGCTCCTACAATGAGCAGTTCTTC; CDR3: CASSPHLPSGSSYNEQFF; size: .; V: TRBV27; D: TRBD2; J: TRBJ2-1
DNA: TGTGCCAGCAGCTTAATCAGTAGCAATCAGCCCCAGCATTTT; CDR3: CASSLISSNQPQHF; size: .; V: TRBV5-6; D: .; J: TRBJ1-5
DNA: TGTGCCAGCACTAACAAGGACAGTCTTAGCCAGCCCCAGCATTTT; CDR3: CASTNKDSLSQPQHF; size: once; V: TRBV21-1; D: .; J: TRBJ1-5